This is a list of T cell receptor beta chains from one sample in a study of OX40 agonist ivuxolimab in advanced cancers. Sequenced by immunoSEQ multiplex PCR; TCRdb stores in-frame clones only, minus some. Here the sample spans about 82,000 clones, roughly nine tenths being singletons. The sample was CD4+ or CD8+ T cells sorted from blood, taken in a trial of the OX40 agonist ivuxolimab. These receptors came from an adult with an advanced solid tumor such as melanoma, head and neck, liver or kidney cancer. CDR3s include the opening cysteine and the closing phenylalanine or tryptophan.

>TRBV7-9|TRBJ2-3|13
CASSPHHTDTQYF
>TRBV27|TRBJ2-7|18
CASSILGTSGSLADEQYF
>TRBV28|TRBJ2-1|11
CASKRASEQFF
>TRBV19|TRBJ1-4|14
CASREQGRNEKLFF
>TRBV28|TRBJ2-7|13
CATSLASSYEQYF
>TRBV11-2|TRBJ2-7|13
CASSLDSGRDQYF
>TRBV7-2|TRBJ2-1|16
CASSPPNRGMYREQFF
>TRBV7-2|TRBJ1-3|14
CASSLGTVGNTIYF
>TRBV5-8|TRBJ1-4|14
CASDRGVNSEKLFF
>TRBV19|TRBJ2-1|14
CASSTPGLTNEQFF
>TRBV5-5|TRBJ2-1|15
CASRLGLVSSNEQFF
>TRBV19|TRBJ2-7|11
CASRAKGEQYF
>TRBV25-1|TRBJ2-6|15
CASSSLNAGANVLTF
>TRBV19|TRBJ2-2|15
CASSIVTVNTGELFF
>TRBV7-9|TRBJ2-2|15
CASSLLAVATGELFF
>TRBV11-2|TRBJ2-5|15
CASSVWTGVRETQYF
>TRBV4-2|TRBJ2-2|18
CASSQEPPQGANTGELFF
>TRBV5-4|TRBJ2-5|16
CASSLGLAGGQETQYF
>TRBV11-3|TRBJ2-2|13
CASSLDQGGELFF